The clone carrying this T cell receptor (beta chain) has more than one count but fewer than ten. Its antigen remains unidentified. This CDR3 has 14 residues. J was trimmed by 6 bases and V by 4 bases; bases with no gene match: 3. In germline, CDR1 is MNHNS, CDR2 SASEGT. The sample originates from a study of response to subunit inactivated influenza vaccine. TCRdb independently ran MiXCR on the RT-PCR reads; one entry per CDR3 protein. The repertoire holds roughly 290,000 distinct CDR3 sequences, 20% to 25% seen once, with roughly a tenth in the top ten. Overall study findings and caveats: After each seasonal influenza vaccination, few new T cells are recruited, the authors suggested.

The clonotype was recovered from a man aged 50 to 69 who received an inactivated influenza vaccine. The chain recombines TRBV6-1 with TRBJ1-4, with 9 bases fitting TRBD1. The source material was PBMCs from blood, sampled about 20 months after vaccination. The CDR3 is CASSARDRDEKLFF. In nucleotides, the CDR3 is TGTGCCAGCAGTGCCCGGGACAGGGATGAAAAACTGTTTTTT.